One sample yielded the 5 T cell receptor beta chains listed below, sequenced in a study of OX40 agonist ivuxolimab in advanced cancers. The table came from immunoSEQ multiplex PCR; TCRdb's copy has only in-frame clones and leaves some out. The sample contains more than 40,000 clones, about 88% of which appear only once. The sequencing here drew on CD4+ or CD8+ T cells sorted from blood, taken in a trial of the OX40 agonist ivuxolimab. These receptors came from an adult with an advanced solid tumor such as melanoma, head and neck, liver or kidney cancer.

CDR3 loop: CASSVVAGGPYNTGELFF. The CDR3 DNA reads TGTGCCAGCAGCGTAGTGGCGGGAGGGCCATATAACACCGGGGAGCTGTTTTTT. The chain recombines TRBV9 with TRBJ2-2; the match to TRBD2 covers 9 bases. This CDR3 region has 18 residues. Germline loops: CDR1 SGDLS, CDR2 YYNGEE. The junction had 8 bases not matched to a gene; V was cut back by 0 bases and J by 2 bases.

This rearrangement joins TRBV6-6 to TRBJ2-3; a weak D match, TRBD2 (5 bases). The CDR3 contains 15 residues. Trimming pared 7 bases from V and 2 bases from J, leaving 16 bases between. Germline CDR1 is MNHNY and CDR2 is SVGAGI (reference sequence). The CDR3 sequence: CASTTAGKYTDTQYF. The CDR3 DNA sequence: TGTGCCAGCACCACCGCGGGCAAGTACACAGATACGCAGTATTTT.

The V call is TRBV12-5, the J call TRBJ1-2, with a possible D match to TRBD1 (6 bases). V was pared by 1 base and J by 4 bases, with 13 bases between. The germline V gene encodes CDR1 LGHNT and CDR2 FRNRAP. CDR3 length: 15 residues. The DNA of the CDR3 is TGTGCTAGTGGTTTGGCGGACAGTCTCCTCTATGGCTACACCTTC. Translation gives CASGLADSLLYGYTF.

V gene TRBV27 combines with J gene TRBJ1-4; D remains ambiguous. Per the germline V gene, CDR1 is MNHEY and CDR2 is SMNVEV (reference sequence). The CDR3 runs 17 residues. The V gene lost 3 bases and the J gene lost 6 bases, with 20 bases spanning the gap. In DNA, the CDR3 is TGTGCCAGCAGTTTCCCTCCGGGCCCCGTCCATTATGAAAAACTGTTTTTT. Its protein product is CASSFPPGPVHYEKLFF.

The V and J genes are TRBV7-9 and TRBJ2-5; D perhaps matches TRBD1 (5 bases). TRBJ2-7 explains the end of the DNA better; the J call may be wrong. The germline V gene encodes CDR1 SEHNR and CDR2 FQNEAQ (reference sequence). CDR3 length: 14 residues. CDR3 coding DNA: TGTGCCAGCAGCGTAACAGGTGATAATAGCGAGCAGTACTTC. Its translation: CASSVTGDNSEQYF.